This record looks at one TCR beta chain sequence and its context. Its target antigen remains unknown. Per-base quality was not reported, and no clone a single base away is much larger than it. The CDR3 contains 12 residues, cysteine and phenylalanine counted. The CDR3 DNA has 36 bases and is translated from base 1. Per the germline V gene, LGHNT is the CDR1 and FRNRAP is the CDR2. V drops 2 bases and J drops 7 bases, leaving 8 bases in between. The sample is drawn from a study of T cells in narcolepsy (dated by TCRdb to 2017 to 2018). Some background on the complete study: Healthy control donors were enrolled in the study alongside patients who had narcolepsy type 1 or type 2 (NT1, NT2). The study sought autoreactive T cells targeting hypocretin neuron self-antigens (hypocretin, TRIB2) in narcolepsy patients, using TCR Vbeta sequencing to track clonotypes in blood and CSF.

Memory CD4+ T cells were sorted ex vivo from peripheral blood of narcolepsy patients and healthy controls for TCR Vbeta sequencing. Study-wide findings and limitations: Autoreactive clonotypes were reported to be detected serially in the blood of the same patients and of different patients, but not in the blood of healthy controls. No sequences matching autoreactive T cell clones were contained in some blood memory CD4+ repertoires from patients and controls. HCRT-specific and TRIB2-specific autoreactive clonotypes were highlighted in plots that compared CD4+ T cell clonotypes in CSF versus blood from the same patient. Numbers of sequenced blood memory CD4+ clonotypes were comparable, averaging roughly 40,000 in patients and some 33,000 in controls.

The protocol used for the library was the immunoSEQ multiplex PCR assay. TCRdb limited this immuneACCESS table to in-frame rearrangements with V and J called. A share of clones is missing; checked studies link under half to unresolved V genes, and the rest is unexplained. The sample table holds about 36,000 clones, of which 70% to 85% were seen once. Roughly 2% of the sample is taken by the ten largest. This clonotype was sampled from a human donor in good health. The sample was memory (CD45RA-) CD4+ T cells from blood. This specimen's cell subset or site label, per the study, means: memory T cells sorted ex vivo from peripheral blood. Rearrangement joined TRBV12-5 to TRBJ1-2; the D gene is not confidently resolved. The CDR3 is CASGLNRFGYTF. The DNA sequence reads TGTGCTAGTGGTTTGAACCGTTTTGGCTACACCTTC.